The sequence of this T cell receptor beta chain was determined in a study of T cells after yellow fever vaccination. Worth noting for this clonotype: Being one base from a much bigger clone, this may be a read error.

V dropped 1 base and J dropped 8 bases, with 11 bases sitting between them. Per germline, CDR1 DFQATT and CDR2 SNEGSKA (reference sequence). The CDR3 is 12 residues long. TCRdb recomputed calls from the 5' RACE reads with MiXCR, one row per CDR3 protein. The sample has about 130,000 distinct CDR3 sequences, just over 6.5% seen once; the top ten hold about 0.6%. This sample comprised CD4+ T cells sorted from PBMCs, obtained 10 days after the yellow fever booster vaccination. The J gene is TRBJ2-5, the V gene TRBV20-1, with a tentative D call TRBD2 (7 bases). The sequence came from a man in his thirties or forties who received the YFV17D yellow fever vaccine. Here the CDR3 reads CSARGGGDTQYF. CDR3 coding DNA: TGCAGTGCTAGAGGGGGGGGCGACACCCAGTACTTC.